A single sample gave rise to the 29 T cell receptor beta chains below, sequenced in a study of cytomegalovirus exposure and HLA in healthy donors. The PCR employed 60 Vbeta primers together with 13 Jbeta primers. The method was immunoSEQ multiplex PCR; TCRdb's version includes in-frame clones alone and lacks a portion of them. The repertoire includes about 130,000 clones, about 79% of them detected once, and around 3% sits in the top ten. The sequencing input was PBMCs. The receptors originated from a woman aged 18-29 years in good health and CMV-seropositive.

The chain uses TRBV27 and TRBJ2-5, with D unclear. This CDR3 is 14 amino acids long. Germline CDR1 MNHEY, CDR2 SMNVEV (reference sequence). Trimming stripped 7 bases from V and 0 bases from J, with 12 bases between. Here the CDR3 reads CASTPRGYQETQYF. The CDR3 bases are TGTGCCAGCACCCCCCGTGGCTACCAAGAGACCCAGTACTTC.

This clone was found many times. The chain couples TRBV6-1 to TRBJ2-1; 7 bases are a match to TRBD1. The V gene end was trimmed by 5 bases and the J gene end by 6 bases; junction bases not matched to a gene: 10. CDR1 is MNHNS, CDR2 SASEGT, per germline. This CDR3 has 15 amino acids. As DNA, the CDR3 is TGTGCCAGCAGTAAGGGGGCAGGGAACAGCAATGAGCAGTTCTTC. This translates into CASSKGAGNSNEQFF.

V is TRBV28 and J is TRBJ2-3, with D unresolved. Germline values: CDR1 MDHEN, CDR2 SYDVKM. The CDR3 is 12 amino acids. The V gene lost 2 bases and the J gene lost 5 bases, with 5 bases spanning the gap. The CDR3 region has the DNA TGTGCCAGCAGTTTAGCGCAAGATACGCAGTATTTT. Amino acid sequence: CASSLAQDTQYF.

This chain connects TRBV13 to TRBJ2-7; 11 bases are a match to TRBD1. Germline CDR1 and CDR2: PRHDT and FYEKMQ (reference sequence). V was clipped by 5 bases and J by 0 bases; unmatched bases: 9. This CDR3 is built from 17 residues. CDR3 amino acids: CASSLRTGGVTSYEQYF. The CDR3 bases are TGTGCCAGCAGCCTGCGGACAGGGGGCGTAACCTCCTACGAGCAGTACTTC. Together with reference TRBV13 and TRBJ2-7, the CDR3 gives the full variable domain: AAGVIQSPRHLIKEKRETATLKCYPIPRHDTVYWYQQGPGQDPQFLISFYEKMQSDKGSIPDRFSAQQFSDYHSELNMSSLELGDSALYFCASSLRTGGVTSYEQYFGPGTRLTVT.

This rearrangement joins TRBV6-1 to TRBJ1-5; a possible D gene is TRBD1 (5 bases). This CDR3 spans 13 amino acids. The V and J ends lost 3 bases and 9 bases respectively, with 12 bases between them. CDR1 is MNHNS and CDR2 is SASEGT in the germline V gene. CDR3: CASSDLGQGPQHF. The DNA of the CDR3 is TGTGCCAGCAGTGATTTGGGGCAGGGGCCCCAGCATTTT.

The V and J genes are TRBV28 and TRBJ2-7; TRBD1 agrees at 9 bases. From germline, CDR1 is MDHEN and CDR2 SYDVKM. The CDR3 length is 16 residues. V shed 6 bases, J shed 4 bases, and the junction held 13 bases outside the gene matches. CDR3 DNA: TGTGCCAGCAGAGTTAGGGGGTGGGGACAGGGTTACGAGCAGTACTTC. Its protein is CASRVRGWGQGYEQYF.

The chain links TRBV4-1 to TRBJ2-1; D perhaps matches TRBD2 (6 bases). V lost 2 bases and J lost 9, with 23 bases in between. The CDR3 is 17 amino acids. In germline, CDR1 is MGHRA, CDR2 YSYEKL. The CDR3 reads CASSQPIQSGLGREQFF. DNA for the CDR3: TGCGCCAGCAGCCAACCTATACAGAGCGGGCTAGGCCGTGAGCAGTTCTTC.

The genes are TRBV7-3 and TRBJ1-3, with D possibly matching TRBD1 (5 bases). Germline V lookup: CDR1 SGHTA, CDR2 FQGTGA. Trimming pared 5 bases from V and 4 bases from J, leaving 12 bases between. This CDR3 is built from 14 residues. CDR3 in amino acids: CASSPSGVGNTIYF. The CDR3 nucleotides are TGTGCCAGCAGCCCTTCGGGGGTAGGAAACACCATATATTTT.

This rearrangement joins TRBV19 to TRBJ1-1, with TRBD1 identical over 7 bases. V was pared by 5 bases and J by 5 bases, with 17 bases of the junction left unmatched. CDR1 and CDR2 (germline): LNHDA, SQIVND (reference sequence). CDR3 size: 17 residues. The CDR3 sequence is CASSPGWRGRRKTEAFF. CDR3 nucleotide sequence: TGTGCCAGTAGTCCCGGTTGGAGGGGGCGCAGAAAAACTGAAGCTTTCTTT.

The CDR3 spells CASSLTLGTGANQPQHF. As DNA, the CDR3 is TGTGCCAGCAGCTTGACCCTCGGGACAGGGGCGAATCAGCCCCAGCATTTT. The chain employs TRBV5-4 and TRBJ1-5; 10 nucleotides line up with TRBD1. Per the germline V gene, CDR1 is SGHNT and CDR2 is YYREEE (reference sequence). Trimming removed 1 base from V and 4 bases from J; junction bases left unmatched: 8. The CDR3 loop spans 17 amino acids.

The V gene is TRBV9, the J gene TRBJ2-3; 10 bases are a match to TRBD2. CDR1 and CDR2 (germline): SGDLS, YYNGEE. J gave up 4 bases and V 3 bases, and 8 bases lay outside the gene matches. This CDR3 is built from 16 residues. The CDR3 DNA is TGTGCCAGCAGCGCCGTCGGACTAGCGGAGTCAGATACGCAGTATTTT. This translates into CASSAVGLAESDTQYF.

J is TRBJ2-1 and V is TRBV7-3, with a weak D call TRBD2 (6 bases). The germline gives CDR1 SGHTA, CDR2 FQGTGA. The CDR3 sequence is 13 residues long. V was trimmed by 5 bases and J by 4 bases, leaving 9 bases between them. As DNA, the CDR3 is TGTGCCAGCAGCCCCGGAGGGTACAATGAGCAGTTCTTC. It specifies CASSPGGYNEQFF.

The chain has TRBV10-3 and TRBJ1-6; 7 positions match TRBD1. CDR3 length equals 16 residues. CDR1 ENHRY and CDR2 SYGVKD come from the germline V gene. Unmatched junction bases numbered 14, after V lost 6 bases and J lost 9 bases. The DNA of the CDR3 is TGTGCCATCAGAAACAGGGGCGACGGGGGTAGTTCACCCCTCCACTTT. Its protein is CAIRNRGDGGSSPLHF.

The V call is TRBV7-3, the J call TRBJ2-5; TRBD1 aligns across 8 bases. V was pared by 5 bases and J by 5 bases, with 10 bases of the junction left unmatched. CDR1 and CDR2 from the germline V gene are SGHTA and FQGTGA. The CDR3 totals 15 residues. CDR3 sequence (DNA): TGTGCCAGCAGCACCGGACAGGGCCCTGGGGAGACCCAGTACTTC. Amino acids: CASSTGQGPGETQYF.

The chain's CDR3 is CASSQTRGTDTQYF. The CDR3 DNA reads TGTGCCAGCAGCCAGACCCGGGGGACAGATACGCAGTATTTT. This chain uses TRBV11-1 with TRBJ2-3; tentatively, D is TRBD2 (6 bases). The CDR3 consists of 14 residues. Trimming took off 5 bases at V and 3 bases at J, with 12 bases between the two ends. Germline V gene lookup returns CDR1 SGHAT and CDR2 FQDESV (reference sequence).

This rearrangement joins TRBV6-6 to TRBJ1-2; the D gene is possibly TRBD1 (5 bases). Germline V gives CDR1 MNHNY, CDR2 SVGAGI (reference sequence). The CDR3 has 14 residues. Trimming stripped 7 bases from V and 3 bases from J, with 15 bases between. The CDR3 DNA reads TGTGCCAGCAAATTAAATCAGGGATACTATGGCTACACCTTC. It specifies CASKLNQGYYGYTF.

This chain joins TRBV7-9 and TRBJ1-2; 12 bases agree with TRBD1. Germline V gene lookup returns CDR1 SEHNR and CDR2 FQNEAQ (reference sequence). The ends lost 5 bases at V and 6 bases at J; junction bases unmatched: 7. CDR3 length equals 15 residues. In nucleotides, the CDR3 is TGTGCCAGCAGCCGGACCGGGACAGGGGGCAATGGCTACACCTTC. Translation gives CASSRTGTGGNGYTF.

The chain recombines TRBV6-1 with TRBJ2-7, with D perhaps TRBD1 (5 bases). The CDR3 contains 12 residues. Trimming removed 9 bases at V and 4 bases at J, with 13 bases between. The V gene's germline CDR1 is MNHNS and CDR2 SASEGT. The CDR3 DNA reads as TGTGCCAGTAGGCTGAAGGGGTACGAGCAGTACTTC. Protein sequence: CASRLKGYEQYF.

The chain combines TRBV29-1 with TRBJ2-5; 7 nucleotides align to TRBD1. The germline gives CDR1 SQVTM, CDR2 ANQGSEA. The J segment lost 2 bases and the V segment lost 1 base, leaving 4 bases of the junction unmatched. The CDR3 runs to 14 residues. This CDR3 reads CSVEAPGGQETQYF. CDR3 DNA: TGCAGCGTTGAAGCTCCAGGGGGTCAAGAGACCCAGTACTTC. The full variable domain, in which reference TRBV29-1 and TRBJ2-5 provide the parts outside the CDR3, is SAVISQKPSRDICQRGTSLTIQCQVDSQVTMMFWYRQQPGQSLTLIATANQGSEATYESGFVIDKFPISRPNLTFSTLTVSNMSPEDSSIYLCSVEAPGGQETQYFGPGTRLLVL.

This chain connects TRBV11-3 to TRBJ2-1; D perhaps matches TRBD2 (6 bases). V was pared by 2 bases and J by 6 bases, with 20 bases between. Germline V gives CDR1 SGHNT, CDR2 YENEEA. The CDR3 totals 17 residues. The CDR3 loop is CASSLTGYSGEVNEQFF. The CDR3 coding sequence is TGTGCCAGCAGCTTAACCGGTTACAGTGGGGAGGTCAATGAGCAGTTCTTC. Together with reference TRBV11-3 and TRBJ2-1, the CDR3 gives the full variable domain: EAGVVQSPRYKIIEKKQPVAFWCNPISGHNTLYWYLQNLGQGPELLIRYENEEAVDDSQLPKDRFSAERLKGVDSTLKIQPAELGDSAVYLCASSLTGYSGEVNEQFFGPGTRLTVL.

The V call is TRBV13, the J call TRBJ2-5; D is perhaps TRBD2 (5 bases). The V end was cut by 4 bases, the J end by 5 bases, with 20 bases between. The CDR3 has 16 residues. Per germline, CDR1 PRHDT and CDR2 FYEKMQ (reference sequence). CDR3 amino acids: CASSSEGGSSGETQYF. Written as DNA, the CDR3 is TGTGCCAGCAGCTCCGAAGGAGGCTCCTCCGGGGAGACCCAGTACTTC.

The chain combines TRBV6-1 with TRBJ1-1; D is unclear. The V end lost 6 bases, the J end lost 1 base, and 6 bases lay between the germline ends. Germline-derived CDR1 and CDR2 are MNHNS and SASEGT. The CDR3 length is 12 residues. CDR3 sequence (DNA): TGTGCCAGCAGCTTCCGGAACACTGAAGCTTTCTTT. Translated, it gives CASSFRNTEAFF.

The genes are TRBV4-1 and TRBJ1-3; D remains ambiguous. Trimming took off 7 bases at V and 7 bases at J, with 8 bases between the two ends. This CDR3 has 11 residues. Germline V lookup: CDR1 MGHRA, CDR2 YSYEKL. CDR3 region: CASTEGNTIYF. In DNA, the CDR3 is TGCGCCAGCACCGAGGGTAACACCATATATTTT.

V and J are TRBV5-1 and TRBJ1-2; 9 bases map to TRBD1. Germline CDR1 SGHRS, CDR2 YFSETQ. V dropped 1 base and J dropped 0; count of bases not matched to a gene: 4. The CDR3 spans 16 residues. The CDR3 DNA follows: TGCGCCAGCAGCTTGACAGGGGGCTTCACTAACTATGGCTACACCTTC. Translated, it gives CASSLTGGFTNYGYTF.

The rearrangement joins TRBV29-1 to TRBJ2-7; weak D call: TRBD1 (5 bases). Trimming shortened V by 4 bases and J by 5 bases, and 9 bases separated the two germline ends. This CDR3 comprises 11 residues. In germline, CDR1 is SQVTM, CDR2 ANQGSEA. The CDR3 loop reads CSVGQYDEQYF. The CDR3 DNA reads TGCAGCGTTGGACAGTACGACGAGCAGTACTTC.

This clone came up once. This rearrangement joins TRBV18 to TRBJ2-2, with D maybe TRBD1 (5 bases). The V gene's germline CDR1 is KGHSH and CDR2 LQKENI. The germline V and J ends were trimmed by 0 bases and 7 bases, with 12 bases remaining between them. The CDR3 length is 15 residues. CDR3 nucleotides: TGTGCCAGCTCACCACCGTGGGGCGCGGACGGGGAGCTGTTTTTT. It codes for CASSPPWGADGELFF.

The chain recombines TRBV7-2 with TRBJ2-7; 9 bases are a match to TRBD1. From germline, CDR1 is SGHTA and CDR2 FQGNSA. The trim removed 4 bases at V and 6 bases at J, leaving 4 bases unmatched. The CDR3 length is 13 residues. The CDR3: CASSWDRVAEQYF. The CDR3 DNA reads TGTGCCAGCAGCTGGGACAGGGTCGCCGAGCAGTACTTC.

The rearrangement links TRBV5-6 to TRBJ2-7, with TRBD2 identical over 7 bases. The length of the CDR3 is 15 residues. CDR1 and CDR2 (germline): SGHDT, YYEEEE. V lost 2 bases and J lost 2; bases outside the gene matches: 7. The chain's CDR3 is CASSFLGGGAYEQYF. DNA for the CDR3: TGTGCCAGCAGCTTTCTGGGCGGGGGAGCCTACGAGCAGTACTTC.

The chain uses TRBV11-2 and TRBJ2-7; D is uncertain. The CDR3 contains 15 residues. Deletions cut 1 base from V and 1 base from J, with 11 bases between. Per the germline V gene, CDR1 is SGHAT and CDR2 is FQNNGV. The CDR3 DNA sequence: TGTGCCAGCAGCTTAGTCATGACTCCTTCCTACGAGCAGTACTTC. Its translation: CASSLVMTPSYEQYF.